The 27 T cell receptor beta chains listed next were all sequenced from one sample in a study of T cell clones after liver transplantation (dated by TCRdb to about 2019). Library generation was performed with the immunoSEQ multiplex PCR assay. This immuneACCESS table, as held by TCRdb, lists in-frame sequences with V and J called but not all clones. Of the missing ones, under half trace to an unresolved V gene in checked studies; the others have no known cause. The sample table holds about 80,000 clones, of which roughly four fifths were seen once. The ten largest clones add up to around 0.5% of the sample. The specimen comprised CD4+ T cells from blood, sampled around 42 months after liver transplant. The receptors were gathered from a human patient who received a liver transplant. Following a transplant, some T cells may be graft donor cells, not patient cells.

This clone came up a few times. V is TRBV27 and J is TRBJ2-6; 8 nucleotides align to TRBD2. CDR1 MNHEY and CDR2 SMNVEV come from the germline V gene (reference sequence). This CDR3 comprises 17 residues. V lost 5 bases to trimming and J lost 1 base; unmatched junction nucleotides: 7. The CDR3: CASSRRGGLSGANVLTF. The CDR3 DNA is TGTGCCAGCAGTCGTCGGGGGGGGCTTTCTGGGGCCAACGTCCTGACTTTC.

This chain connects TRBV29-1 to TRBJ2-5; 8 bases map to TRBD1. V lost 7 bases to trimming and J lost 5 bases; unmatched junction nucleotides: 9. Looked up from germline, CDR1 is SQVTM and CDR2 is ANQGSEA. CDR3 size: 13 residues. The DNA for the CDR3 is TGCAGCGCTGACAGGGGAGGACAGGAGACCCAGTACTTC. Translating it yields CSADRGGQETQYF. The entire variable domain, with the rest obtained from reference TRBV29-1 and TRBJ2-5, is as follows: SAVISQKPSRDICQRGTSLTIQCQVDSQVTMMFWYRQQPGQSLTLIATANQGSEATYESGFVIDKFPISRPNLTFSTLTVSNMSPEDSSIYLCSADRGGQETQYFGPGTRLLVL.

J is TRBJ1-2 and V is TRBV19, with D unresolved. Germline CDR1 LNHDA, CDR2 SQIVND (reference sequence). V shed 1 base and J shed 0 bases, with 0 bases lying between them. The CDR3 has 12 amino acids. DNA of the CDR3: TGTGCCAGTAGTATAGCTAACTATGGCTACACCTTC. This sequence encodes CASSIANYGYTF. Full variable domain (outside the CDR3, taken from reference TRBV19 and TRBJ1-2): DGGITQSPKYLFRKEGQNVTLSCEQNLNHDAMYWYRQDPGQGLRLIYYSQIVNDFQKGDIAEGYSVSREKKESFPLTVTSAQKNPTAFYLCASSIANYGYTFGSGTRLTVV.

This chain joins TRBV20-1 and TRBJ1-1; tentative D call: TRBD1 (6 bases). The germline CDR1 and CDR2 sequences are DFQATT and SNEGSKA (reference sequence). The CDR3 contains 10 residues. V was trimmed by 3 bases and J by 10 bases, leaving 9 bases between them. The CDR3 sequence is CSASNRVAFF. The CDR3 DNA reads as TGCAGTGCTAGTAACAGGGTAGCTTTCTTT.

The rearrangement joins TRBV30 to TRBJ1-3; the D gene is possibly TRBD1 (6 bases). Germline V gene data show CDR1 as GTSNPN and CDR2 as SVGIG (reference sequence). This CDR3 is built from 14 residues. V shed 4 bases and J shed 2 bases, with 12 bases lying between them. The CDR3 nucleotides are TGTGCCTGGAACCCTTCAGGGGCTGGAAACACCATATATTTT. Translated: CAWNPSGAGNTIYF.

The gene calls are TRBV19 and TRBJ2-4, with TRBD2 matching 10 bases. V shed 8 bases, J shed 1 base, and the junction held 8 bases outside the gene matches. The germline gives CDR1 LNHDA, CDR2 SQIVND (reference sequence). The length of the CDR3 is 16 residues. CDR3 nucleotide sequence: TGTGCCAGTGTTGCTAGCGGGAGTGTGGCCAAAAACATTCAGTACTTC. It is translated as CASVASGSVAKNIQYF.

This sequence joins TRBV7-2 and TRBJ2-1; 7 nucleotides line up with TRBD2. V shed 0 bases, J shed 5 bases, and the junction held 7 bases outside the gene matches. The CDR3 is 16 residues long. CDR1 is SGHTA and CDR2 is FQGNSA in the germline V gene. The CDR3 bases are TGTGCCAGCAGCTTAGCAGGCGGGAGCGTCAACAATGAGCAGTTCTTC. As protein: CASSLAGGSVNNEQFF.

The V gene is TRBV14, the J gene TRBJ2-1; 7 bases line up with TRBD2. Losses at the gene ends were 4 bases for V and 2 bases for J; bases not matched to a gene: 11. The CDR3 is 17 amino acids. Per germline, CDR1 SGHDN and CDR2 FVKESK. The CDR3 region is CASSPVVSSGPYNEQFF. In DNA form, the CDR3 reads TGTGCCAGCAGCCCCGTGGTTTCTAGCGGTCCCTACAATGAGCAGTTCTTC.

V is TRBV19 and J is TRBJ1-5, with unresolved D. The CDR3 has 15 amino acids. Germline V gene sequence: CDR1 LNHDA, CDR2 SQIVND (reference sequence). V dropped 6 bases and J dropped 0 bases, with 12 bases sitting between them. The CDR3 is CASSDPIFSNQPQHF. The CDR3 DNA reads as TGTGCCAGTAGCGACCCTATCTTTAGCAATCAGCCCCAGCATTTT.

This chain connects TRBV7-2 to TRBJ1-4, with TRBD1 as a possible D gene (5 bases). The CDR3 length is 16 residues. CDR1 is SGHTA, CDR2 FQGNSA, per germline. V was trimmed by 1 base and J by 3 bases, leaving 12 bases between them. CDR3 residues: CASSLVFLGPNEKLFF. CDR3 DNA sequence: TGTGCCAGCAGCTTAGTTTTTTTGGGGCCTAATGAAAAACTGTTTTTT.

This chain links TRBV28 with TRBJ2-7; TRBD2 matches 8 bases. The germline V gene encodes CDR1 MDHEN and CDR2 SYDVKM. CDR3 length: 13 amino acids. Trimming cost V 7 bases and J 5 bases; bases outside gene matches: 7. The CDR3 region has the DNA TGTGCCAGCATTAGCGGGAACGATCACGAGCAGTACTTC. Translation gives CASISGNDHEQYF. The full variable domain, in which reference TRBV28 and TRBJ2-7 provide the parts outside the CDR3, is DVKVTQSSRYLVKRTGEKVFLECVQDMDHENMFWYRQDPGLGLRLIYFSYDVKMKEKGDIPEGYSVSREKKERFSLILESASTNQTSMYLCASISGNDHEQYFGPGTRLTVT.

This rearrangement joins TRBV28 to TRBJ1-1; D call uncertain. Germline CDR1 reads MDHEN; CDR2 reads SYDVKM. Trimming took 5 bases from V and 10 from J, leaving 14 bases between them. The CDR3 sequence is 12 residues long. CDR3 in DNA: TGTGCCAGCAGTGAAGATCGGTATAGAGCTTTCTTT. Residues: CASSEDRYRAFF.

The chain uses TRBV2 and TRBJ2-7; possibly TRBD2 for D (6 bases). This CDR3 is 15 amino acids long. Trimming removed 6 bases at V and 0 bases at J, with 15 bases between. Germline values: CDR1 SNHLY, CDR2 FYNNEI. The CDR3 loop reads CASRVPSAYSYEQYF. CDR3 DNA sequence: TGTGCCAGCAGGGTACCTAGCGCCTACTCCTACGAGCAGTACTTC.

The chain employs TRBV7-9 and TRBJ2-3, with D possibly TRBD1 on 6 matching bases. Trimming removed 6 bases at V and 2 bases at J, with 18 bases between. In germline, CDR1 is SEHNR, CDR2 FQNEAQ (reference sequence). The CDR3 sequence is 16 residues long. The CDR3 region has the DNA TGTGCCAGCAGAAGGGTGGGGGCCGGGAACACAGATACGCAGTATTTT. It is translated as CASRRVGAGNTDTQYF.

The chain carries TRBV5-1 and TRBJ2-2; D unresolved. CDR1 is SGHRS and CDR2 is YFSETQ in the germline V gene. Trimming left V 0 bases short and J 6 bases short, with 9 bases between. The CDR3 runs to 14 residues. Written as DNA, the CDR3 is TGCGCCAGCAGCTTGGCCGCTACCTCCGGGGAGCTGTTTTTT. As protein: CASSLAATSGELFF.

The gene calls are TRBV5-1 and TRBJ2-1, with 11 bases that match TRBD2. The V gene's germline CDR1 is SGHRS and CDR2 YFSETQ. The V gene end was trimmed by 2 bases and the J gene end by 7 bases; junction bases not matched to a gene: 8. This CDR3 contains 16 residues. The CDR3 loop is CASSFPYSGRGNEQFF. The DNA of the CDR3 is TGCGCCAGCAGCTTCCCTTATAGCGGGAGGGGGAATGAGCAGTTCTTC.

DNA for the CDR3: TGTGCCAGCAGGCCCCGGACAGGGCGGTGTGAAAAACTGTTTTTT. Protein: CASRPRTGRCEKLFF. The V call is TRBV6-4, the J call TRBJ1-4; 8 bases agree with TRBD1. Germline values: CDR1 MRHNA, CDR2 SNTAGT. This CDR3 comprises 15 residues. J was trimmed by 7 bases and V by 6 bases; bases with no gene match: 10.

J is TRBJ2-7 and V is TRBV7-2; D call uncertain. CDR3 size: 14 residues. Germline V CDR1 and CDR2: SGHTA, FQGNSA. Trimming took 5 bases from V and 7 from J, leaving 18 bases between them. The CDR3 DNA reads TGTGCCAGCAGCCTAAGTCCAGAGTTAGAGGAGCAGTACTTC. Translated, it gives CASSLSPELEEQYF.

V gene TRBV5-6 combines with J gene TRBJ2-7; D may be TRBD2 (6 bases). Between the trimmed V and J ends, which lost 2 bases and 1 base, there was a span of 13 bases. The CDR3 is 15 amino acids. The germline V gene has CDR1 SGHDT and CDR2 YYEEEE. The CDR3 nucleotides are TGTGCCAGCAGCTTTTTCGGGAGTAGGTCCTACGAGCAGTACTTC. It codes for CASSFFGSRSYEQYF. The complete variable domain, with remaining parts taken from reference TRBV5-6 and TRBJ2-7, reads DAGVTQSPTHLIKTRGQQVTLRCSPKSGHDTVSWYQQALGQGPQFIFQYYEEEERQRGNFPDRFSGHQFPNYSSELNVNALLLGDSALYLCASSFFGSRSYEQYFGPGTRLTVT.

This chain links TRBV18 with TRBJ1-3; no definite D call. V shed 5 bases and J shed 2 bases, with 10 bases lying between them. CDR3 length: 14 amino acids. Germline CDR1 and CDR2: KGHSH and LQKENI. CDR3 residues: CASSSGSAGNTIYF. The CDR3 DNA reads TGTGCCAGCTCAAGTGGGTCAGCTGGAAACACCATATATTTT.

The rearrangement uses TRBV5-6 and TRBJ2-2; possibly TRBD1 for D (5 bases). The CDR3 loop spans 16 amino acids. CDR1 and CDR2 from the germline V gene are SGHDT and YYEEEE. The germline V and J ends were trimmed by 0 bases and 2 bases, with 11 bases remaining between them. DNA for the CDR3: TGTGCCAGCAGCTTGGGGCCCAGGGCTAACACCGGGGAGCTGTTTTTT. It is translated as CASSLGPRANTGELFF.

The V call is TRBV5-1, the J call TRBJ1-3; no clear D. There are 14 residues in the CDR3. Trimming stripped 4 bases from V and 4 bases from J, with 12 bases between. The germline CDR1 and CDR2 sequences are SGHRS and YFSETQ. This CDR3 reads CASSPVSGGNTIYF. The CDR3 DNA is TGCGCCAGCAGCCCGGTCTCGGGGGGAAACACCATATATTTT.

This clone was detected only a few times. This rearrangement joins TRBV6-1 to TRBJ1-5; D is possibly TRBD1 (6 bases). The CDR3 extends over 16 amino acids. Germline CDR1 and CDR2: MNHNS and SASEGT. V lost 0 bases, J lost 0 bases, and 9 bases lay in between. CDR3 sequence (DNA): TGTGCCAGCAGTGAAGCGGGGGGACATAGCAATCAGCCCCAGCATTTT. Its protein is CASSEAGGHSNQPQHF.

This chain links TRBV6-1 with TRBJ2-7, with D possibly TRBD1 on 6 matching bases. V lost 5 bases to trimming and J lost 4 bases, with 15 bases between them. The CDR3 sequence is 14 residues long. Germline V gene sequence: CDR1 MNHNS, CDR2 SASEGT. In DNA form, the CDR3 reads TGTGCCAGCAGTTTTAGGGGGACCCGATACGAGCAGTACTTC. Amino acid sequence: CASSFRGTRYEQYF.

V gene TRBV5-8 combines with J gene TRBJ2-3, with 7 bases matching TRBD2. V lost 2 bases, J lost 4 bases, and 7 bases stayed unmatched. The length of the CDR3 is 15 residues. Germline V gene sequence: CDR1 SGHTS, CDR2 YDEGEE. In DNA form, the CDR3 reads TGTGCCAGCAGCTTCCCCAGGACTAGTGCAGATACGCAGTATTTT. Protein: CASSFPRTSADTQYF.

The V call is TRBV7-2, the J call TRBJ2-7; TRBD1 agrees at 11 bases. V shed 6 bases, J shed 3 bases, and the junction held 4 bases outside the gene matches. Germline values: CDR1 SGHTA, CDR2 FQGNSA. The CDR3 is made up of 14 amino acids. The CDR3 bases are TGTGCCAGCAGACCCGGGACAGGGGGCTACGAGCAGTACTTC. Its protein product is CASRPGTGGYEQYF.

DNA for the CDR3: TGTGCCACCGACCCCGGACGGAGCTCTGGAAACACCATATATTTT. It translates to CATDPGRSSGNTIYF. V gene TRBV6-1 combines with J gene TRBJ1-3; D is ambiguous. This CDR3 spans 15 amino acids. Germline V gene lookup returns CDR1 MNHNS and CDR2 SASEGT. V was shortened by 10 bases and J by 0 bases, with 16 bases between the two germline ends.